A selection of T cell receptor beta chains follows, all from one sample in a study of T cells after yellow fever vaccination. TCRdb analysed the 5' RACE reads with MiXCR anew, one entry per CDR3 protein. Of 50,000 or so distinct CDR3 sequences listed, 7% to 8.5% were seen once; the top ten hold over 25%. The sample consisted of CD8+ T cells sorted from PBMCs, taken more than 14 days after the first yellow fever vaccination. All receptors derive from a man between 18 and 35 years old who received the YFV17D yellow fever vaccine. The CDR3 runs from the conserved cysteine through the conserved F or W. Each record gives: clone size, J gene, D gene, V gene, CDR3 DNA, CDR3 protein. D genes are given only for firm matches. The size entry is marked missing in some rows and otherwise reads once, few, many or a size class.

size: many
J: TRBJ2-2
D: TRBD2
V: TRBV7-6
DNA: TGTGCCAGCAGTTCGCCCCCCGGACTAGCGGGGGGAAACACCGGGGAGCTGTTTTTT
CDR3: CASSSPPGLAGGNTGELFF

size: many
J: TRBJ2-2
D: TRBD1
V: TRBV12-3/TRBV12-4
DNA: TGTGCCAGCAGTCCTACCAATTACAGGGGCGGGGAGCTGTTTTTT
CDR3: CASSPTNYRGGELFF

size: many
J: TRBJ1-1
D: -
V: TRBV7-9
DNA: TGTGCCAGCAGCTTAGCTCCGGCGGGGGCTGAAGCTTTCTTT
CDR3: CASSLAPAGAEAFF

size: many
J: TRBJ2-1
D: TRBD1
V: TRBV4-1
DNA: TGCGCCAGCAGCCCAGGACAGGGCTCCTACAATGAGCAGTTCTTC
CDR3: CASSPGQGSYNEQFF

size: many
J: TRBJ1-5
D: -
V: TRBV4-1
DNA: TGCGCCAGCAGCCAAGATGAAGGGTCCGGCCAGCCCCAGCATTTT
CDR3: CASSQDEGSGQPQHF

size: many
J: TRBJ2-7
D: -
V: TRBV6-2/TRBV6-3
DNA: TGTGCCAGCAGTTACTCGAGGGCTTACGAGCAGTACTTC
CDR3: CASSYSRAYEQYF

size: few
J: TRBJ2-1
D: TRBD1
V: TRBV9
DNA: TGTGCCAGCAGCCCCGGGACAGACTACAATGAGCAGTTCTTC
CDR3: CASSPGTDYNEQFF

size: many
J: TRBJ1-1
D: -
V: TRBV7-2
DNA: TGTGCCAGCAGCTCATGGGGAGGAGCTTTCTTT
CDR3: CASSSWGGAFF

size: many
J: TRBJ2-1
D: TRBD2
V: TRBV14
DNA: TGTGCCAGCAGCCAAGCCCGGAGGACTAGCACCGACAATGAGCAGTTCTTC
CDR3: CASSQARRTSTDNEQFF

size: few
J: TRBJ2-7
D: -
V: TRBV7-6
DNA: TGTGCCAGCAGCCCGGACAGATCCTACGAGCAGTACTTC
CDR3: CASSPDRSYEQYF

size: -
J: TRBJ2-5
D: -
V: TRBV5-6
DNA: TGTGCCAGGGGCTTGGGCTCGACCGGGACCCAGTACTTC
CDR3: CARGLGSTGTQYF

size: many
J: TRBJ2-1
D: TRBD2
V: TRBV7-9
DNA: TGTGCCAGCAGCTCTAGCGGGGGGGATCCTCCCGAGCTTTTGTTGAATGAGCAGTTCTTC
CDR3: CASSSSGGDPPELLLNEQFF

size: many
J: TRBJ1-2
D: -
V: TRBV6-2/TRBV6-3
DNA: TGTGCCAGCATCGGGGCAGGGGAGCGTGGTGGCTACACCTTC
CDR3: CASIGAGERGGYTF

size: -
J: TRBJ2-2
D: -
V: TRBV25-1
DNA: TGTGCCACAGGGGTGGGGGAGCTTTTTTTT
CDR3: CATGVGELFF

size: many
J: TRBJ2-7
D: -
V: TRBV29-1
DNA: TGCAGCGTTGAAGTTATGGGCTACGAGCAGTACTTC
CDR3: CSVEVMGYEQYF

size: many
J: TRBJ2-7
D: -
V: TRBV4-3
DNA: TGCGCCAGCAGCCAAGTAAGGGTGCAGTCGGGGGAGCAGTACTTC
CDR3: CASSQVRVQSGEQYF

size: many
J: TRBJ1-2
D: -
V: TRBV20-1
DNA: TGCAGTGCTAGAGTAGAAAATGGCTACACCTTC
CDR3: CSARVENGYTF

size: many
J: TRBJ2-3
D: TRBD2
V: TRBV5-1
DNA: TGCGCCAGCAACCTTAGAGGCGGGGGGGCCACAGATACGCAGTATTTT
CDR3: CASNLRGGGATDTQYF

size: many
J: TRBJ2-7
D: -
V: TRBV6-5
DNA: TGTGCCAGCCAGCCAACCCCCTACGAGCAGTACTTC
CDR3: CASQPTPYEQYF

size: many
J: TRBJ2-1
D: -
V: TRBV24-1
DNA: TGTGCCACCAGTGACTTGCGGACTGGATCGGGGGAGCAGTTCTTC
CDR3: CATSDLRTGSGEQFF

size: many
J: TRBJ2-3
D: -
V: TRBV12-3/TRBV12-4
DNA: TGTGCCAGCAGGTCTACAGGGTTGGGCACAGATACGCAGTATTTT
CDR3: CASRSTGLGTDTQYF

size: many
J: TRBJ2-5
D: -
V: TRBV3-1
DNA: TGTGCCAGCTCAAGACCAGGAGAGACCCAGTACTTC
CDR3: CASSRPGETQYF

size: many
J: TRBJ1-6
D: -
V: TRBV4-1
DNA: TGCGCCAGCAGCGTCAACTGGGGGCCTGCCCCCAATTCACCCCTCCACTTT
CDR3: CASSVNWGPAPNSPLHF

size: many
J: TRBJ2-1
D: -
V: TRBV27
DNA: TGTGCCAGCAGCCAATCCCTTGGGGGGGGCCTAAATGAGCAGTTCTTC
CDR3: CASSQSLGGGLNEQFF

size: many
J: TRBJ1-2
D: -
V: TRBV5-6
DNA: TGTGCCAGCAGCTTGGGGGGTCTGGTTAACTATGGCTACACCTTC
CDR3: CASSLGGLVNYGYTF

size: few
J: TRBJ2-3
D: TRBD2
V: TRBV12-3/TRBV12-4
DNA: TGTGCCAGCGGGGTTAGCGGGGGACAAGATACGCAGTATTTT
CDR3: CASGVSGGQDTQYF

size: many
J: TRBJ1-4
D: -
V: TRBV11-2
DNA: TGTGCCAGCAGCTTAGATCCCAGGGCTGAAAAACTGTTTTTT
CDR3: CASSLDPRAEKLFF

size: medium-sized
J: TRBJ1-1
D: -
V: TRBV5-1
DNA: TGCGCCAGCAAGGAACCTCGCGTAGGGGACACTGAAGCTTTCTTT
CDR3: CASKEPRVGDTEAFF

size: -
J: TRBJ2-1
D: -
V: TRBV5-5
DNA: TGTGCCAGCAGCGTCGCAGGGTTGGCCTACAATGAGCAGTTCTTC
CDR3: CASSVAGLAYNEQFF

size: many
J: TRBJ2-7
D: -
V: TRBV29-1
DNA: TGCAGCGTTGGAGAACGGGTGACAAGGAGCTCCTACGAGCAGTACTTC
CDR3: CSVGERVTRSSYEQYF

size: many
J: TRBJ1-5
D: -
V: TRBV7-9
DNA: TGTGCCAGCAGCTTAGGGCGGCAGCCCCAGCATTTT
CDR3: CASSLGRQPQHF

size: many
J: TRBJ2-3
D: -
V: TRBV10-2
DNA: TGCGCCAGCAGTGAGGACCAGCGCTTTTCGCAGTATTTT
CDR3: CASSEDQRFSQYF

size: few
J: TRBJ1-1
D: TRBD1
V: TRBV20-1
DNA: TGCAGACAGGGGCTCACTGAAGCTTTCTTT
CDR3: CRQGLTEAFF

size: many
J: TRBJ2-1
D: TRBD1
V: TRBV9
DNA: TGTGCCAGCAGCTTTACCGGGACAGGGTACAATGATCAGTTCTTC
CDR3: CASSFTGTGYNDQFF

size: many
J: TRBJ1-3
D: -
V: TRBV11-3
DNA: TGTGCCAGCAGCCCTGGGATCTCTGGAAACACCATATATTTT
CDR3: CASSPGISGNTIYF

size: -
J: TRBJ2-5
D: TRBD2
V: TRBV4-3
DNA: TGCGCCAGCAGCCGAGAACTAGCGGGCTACCAAGAGACCCAGTACTTC
CDR3: CASSRELAGYQETQYF

size: many
J: TRBJ2-3
D: -
V: TRBV7-9
DNA: TGTGCCAGCAGCTGGGGAGCAGGGGATAGCACAGATACGCAGTATTTT
CDR3: CASSWGAGDSTDTQYF

size: many
J: TRBJ2-7
D: -
V: TRBV7-2
DNA: TGTGCCAGCAGCTTAGGGTTCACCGAGCAGTACTTC
CDR3: CASSLGFTEQYF

size: medium-sized
J: TRBJ2-3
D: -
V: TRBV5-6
DNA: TGTGCCAGCAGCTTGGAGACAGATACGCAGTATTTT
CDR3: CASSLETDTQYF

size: -
J: TRBJ1-5
D: -
V: TRBV6-1
DNA: TGTGCCAGCAGTGATGGGGCAGTTTCCCTTTATAGCAATCAGCCCCAGCATTTT
CDR3: CASSDGAVSLYSNQPQHF

size: many
J: TRBJ2-1
D: -
V: TRBV18
DNA: TGTGCCAGCTCACCACCCGCAGGGCGCTCCTACAATGAGCAGTTCTTC
CDR3: CASSPPAGRSYNEQFF

size: many
J: TRBJ2-6
D: -
V: TRBV7-9
DNA: TGTGCCAGCAGCTTGGGGCCTGGGGCCAACGTCCTGACTTTC
CDR3: CASSLGPGANVLTF

size: many
J: TRBJ2-3
D: -
V: TRBV5-5
DNA: TGTGCCAGCAGCTTGGGTTCGGGGCCTAGCACAGATACGCAGTATTTT
CDR3: CASSLGSGPSTDTQYF

size: many
J: TRBJ2-7
D: TRBD1
V: TRBV5-1
DNA: TGCGCCAGCAGCCTCGGACAGGGAAGGCACGAGCAGTACTTC
CDR3: CASSLGQGRHEQYF

size: many
J: TRBJ1-3
D: -
V: TRBV21-1
DNA: TGTGCCAGCAGCGAACTGCCGGGACCTGGAAACACCATATATTTT
CDR3: CASSELPGPGNTIYF

size: many
J: TRBJ2-3
D: TRBD1
V: TRBV20-1
DNA: TGCAGTGCTAAGGGACAGGGAGATGCAGATACGCAGTATTTT
CDR3: CSAKGQGDADTQYF

size: -
J: TRBJ2-3
D: TRBD2
V: TRBV12-3/TRBV12-4
DNA: TGTGCCAGCAGTTCGTTGGGGACTAGTGGAGATACGCAGTATTTT
CDR3: CASSSLGTSGDTQYF